The subject of this entry is one T cell receptor beta chain. The data were produced by immunoSEQ multiplex PCR, yet TCRdb's version contains in-frame clones alone and is incomplete. Of over 25,000 clones detected, approximately 80% appear once; the ten largest clones hold approximately 35%. This sample is drawn from a study of T cells in localized non-small cell lung cancer. CDR3 size: 10 residues. Germline CDR1 and CDR2: SGHAT and FQNNGV. Trimming pared 1 base from V and 11 bases from J, leaving 3 bases between. Sequenced here: peripheral blood, sampled before any cancer treatment. The clonotype originates from a male donor at least 60 years old with stage II squamous cell lung carcinoma. The V and J genes are TRBV11-2 and TRBJ2-1; D remains ambiguous. The CDR3 spells CASSLVKQFF. The DNA for the CDR3 is TGTGCCAGCAGCTTAGTAAAGCAGTTCTTC.